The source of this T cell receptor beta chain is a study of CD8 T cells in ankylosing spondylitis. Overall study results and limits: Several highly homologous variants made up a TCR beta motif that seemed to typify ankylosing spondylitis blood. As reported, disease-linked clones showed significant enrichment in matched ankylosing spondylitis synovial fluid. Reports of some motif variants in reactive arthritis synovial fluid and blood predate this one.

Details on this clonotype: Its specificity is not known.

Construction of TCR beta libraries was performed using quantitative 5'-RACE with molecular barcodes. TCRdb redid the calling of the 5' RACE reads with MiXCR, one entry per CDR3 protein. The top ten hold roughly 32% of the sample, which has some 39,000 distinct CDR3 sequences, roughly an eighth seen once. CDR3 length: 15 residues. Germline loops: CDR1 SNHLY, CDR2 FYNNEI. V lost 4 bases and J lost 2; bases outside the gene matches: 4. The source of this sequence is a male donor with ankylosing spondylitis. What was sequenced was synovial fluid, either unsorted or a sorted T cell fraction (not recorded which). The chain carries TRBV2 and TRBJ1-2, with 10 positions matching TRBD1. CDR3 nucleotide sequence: TGTGCCAGCAGTGGGACAGGGGGGATCAACTATGGCTACACCTTC. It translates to CASSGTGGINYGYTF.